This T cell receptor beta chain came from a study of kidney transplant recipient with SARS-CoV-2 infection. To note about this clonotype: A much larger clonotype is one base distant, so this may be a read error.

MiXCR was run by TCRdb on the reads, yielding one entry per CDR3 protein. The sample has approximately 240,000 distinct CDR3 sequences; around 28% are singletons. This TCR was recovered from a male patient aged 25-45 years who had COVID-19 and was a kidney transplant recipient. Some of the T cells may derive from the graft donor. Material: a blood sample, obtained at baseline and between days 110 and 120 from a kidney transplant recipient.

This CDR3 reads CASSHRFSMRRTYGYTF. The DNA of the CDR3 is TGTGCCAGCAGTCATAGGTTCTCTATGCGAAGGACCTATGGCTACACCTTC. The chain employs TRBV6-5 and TRBJ1-2, with D unresolved. Trimming left V 5 bases short and J 4 bases short, with 23 bases between. The CDR3 is made up of 17 amino acids. The V gene's germline CDR1 is MNHEY and CDR2 SVGAGI.